The entry below gives a single TCR beta chain sequence along with its context. This CDR3 spans 17 amino acids. Germline V gene data show CDR1 as MNHEY and CDR2 as SMNVEV (reference sequence). Trimming pared 6 bases from V and 1 base from J, leaving 19 bases between. The data are from a study of blood T cell repertoires in COVID-19. Study background: Samples of COVID-19 (acute and convalescent) were obtained from the United States, Italy and Spain. From T cells, B-cell-depleted T cells, or PBMCs came the material, which was cDNA or gDNA.

Per the original data handling: Reference gene primer amplification gave estimated nucleated cell counts. Here immunoSEQ multiplex PCR was the method, and the copy in TCRdb shows in-frame clones only, minus some. V and J calls and clone size follow that table, whereas D and trimming were derived from the DNA. The table lists roughly 170,000 clones, roughly 80% of them singletons, with 6.5% to 8.5% in the top ten. The sequence was obtained from a human donor in a cohort sampled during active COVID-19. V gene TRBV27 combines with J gene TRBJ1-5; maybe TRBD1 (6 bases). Sequenced material: peripheral blood. CDR3 residues: CASRPGAGVYSNQPQHF. DNA of the CDR3: TGTGCCAGCAGGCCGGGTGCAGGGGTTTACAGCAATCAGCCCCAGCATTTT.